These 6 T cell receptor beta chains were sequenced from one sample in a study of cytomegalovirus exposure and HLA in healthy donors. The study ran its PCR with 60 Vbeta and 13 Jbeta primers. Clones were read by immunoSEQ multiplex PCR, and TCRdb kept only the in-frame ones, dropping some. The sample has roughly 150,000 clones, over 75% seen once. Source material: PBMCs. The receptors derive from a man aged 25 to 45 in good health.

This rearrangement joins TRBV20-1 to TRBJ2-1; unclear D gene. Trimming shortened V by 5 bases and J by 8 bases, and 10 bases separated the two germline ends. The CDR3 spans 11 residues. Germline V gives CDR1 DFQATT, CDR2 SNEGSKA (reference sequence). CDR3 nucleotide sequence: TGCAGTGCTGCCCAGAGCGATGAGCAGTTCTTC. Protein sequence: CSAAQSDEQFF.

This clone appeared once. As DNA, the CDR3 is TGTGCCAGTAGTATTCTGGGACAGGGATTCTATGGCTACACCTTC. As protein: CASSILGQGFYGYTF. This chain links TRBV19 with TRBJ1-2; TRBD1 matches 9 bases. Trimming removed 3 bases from V and 4 bases from J; junction bases left unmatched: 6. CDR3 length equals 15 residues. Germline loops: CDR1 LNHDA, CDR2 SQIVND (reference sequence).

V gene TRBV19 combines with J gene TRBJ2-2, with TRBD1 matching over 9 bases. V trimming: 5 bases; J trimming: 0 bases; junction bases outside the gene matches: 7. From germline, CDR1 is LNHDA and CDR2 SQIVND (reference sequence). The CDR3 runs 17 residues. The DNA of the CDR3 is TGTGCCAGTAGTCTTGAAGGGACAGGGACGAACACCGGGGAGCTGTTTTTT. Protein sequence: CASSLEGTGTNTGELFF.

V usage is TRBV29-1 and J usage is TRBJ2-1, with 7 bases identical to TRBD2. With 6 bases clipped from V and 6 bases from J, the junction kept 11 bases outside the gene matches. This CDR3 region has 14 residues. The germline V gene has CDR1 SQVTM and CDR2 ANQGSEA. The CDR3 DNA reads as TGCAGCGTCGGTGCGCTAGCGGCATTCAATGAGCAGTTCTTC. Its translation: CSVGALAAFNEQFF.

This chain links TRBV6-4 with TRBJ2-5, with 8 bases aligning to TRBD2. The V and J ends lost 4 bases and 2 bases, in that order; junction bases with no gene match: 0. CDR1 is MRHNA and CDR2 is SNTAGT in the germline V gene. The CDR3 totals 13 residues. The CDR3 is CASSGGRQETQYF. Here the CDR3 DNA reads TGTGCCAGCAGTGGCGGGAGGCAAGAGACCCAGTACTTC.

Only one count was recorded for this clone. CDR3: CASSLGLAGQGAQYF. The DNA of the CDR3 is TGTGCCAGCAGCTTAGGGCTAGCGGGCCAAGGGGCCCAGTACTTC. The rearrangement joins TRBV7-2 to TRBJ2-5; 8 nucleotides match TRBD2. There are 15 residues in the CDR3. Germline V gives CDR1 SGHTA, CDR2 FQGNSA. V shed 1 base, J shed 9 bases, and the junction held 10 bases outside the gene matches. The variable domain in full, completed from reference TRBV7-2 and TRBJ2-5, reads GAGVSQSPSNKVTEKGKDVELRCDPISGHTALYWYRQSLGQGLEFLIYFQGNSAPDKSGLPSDRFSAERTGGSVSTLTIQRTQQEDSAVYLCASSLGLAGQGAQYFGPGTRLLVL.